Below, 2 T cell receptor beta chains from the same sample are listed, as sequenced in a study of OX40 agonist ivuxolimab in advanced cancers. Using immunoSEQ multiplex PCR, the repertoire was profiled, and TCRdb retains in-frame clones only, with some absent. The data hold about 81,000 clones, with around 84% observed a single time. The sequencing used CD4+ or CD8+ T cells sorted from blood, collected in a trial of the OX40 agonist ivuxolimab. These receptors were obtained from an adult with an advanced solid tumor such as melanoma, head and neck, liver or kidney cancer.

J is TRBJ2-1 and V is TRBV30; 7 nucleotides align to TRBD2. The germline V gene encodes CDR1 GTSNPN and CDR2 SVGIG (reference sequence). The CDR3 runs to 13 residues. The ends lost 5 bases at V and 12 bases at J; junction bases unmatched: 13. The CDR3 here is CAWRLLSGMPQFF. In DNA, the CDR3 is TGTGCCTGGCGGCTTTTGAGCGGGATGCCGCAGTTCTTC. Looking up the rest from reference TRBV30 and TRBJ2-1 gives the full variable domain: SQTIHQWPATLVQPVGSPLSLECTVEGTSNPNLYWYRQAAGRGLQLLFYSVGIGQISSEVPQNLSASRPQDRQFILSSKKLLLSDSGFYLCAWRLLSGMPQFFGPGTRLTVL.

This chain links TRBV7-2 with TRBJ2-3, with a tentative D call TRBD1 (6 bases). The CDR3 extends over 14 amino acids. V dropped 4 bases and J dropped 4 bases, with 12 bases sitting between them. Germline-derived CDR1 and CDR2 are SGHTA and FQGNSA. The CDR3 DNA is TGTGCCAGCAGCTCCGCTGGGGGCTCAGATACGCAGTATTTT. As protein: CASSSAGGSDTQYF.